This record looks at one TCR beta chain sequence and its context. J gave up 2 bases and V 6 bases, and 3 bases lay outside the gene matches. Germline V gene lookup returns CDR1 LNHNV and CDR2 YYDKDF (reference sequence). The CDR3 has 13 residues. Measured with immunoSEQ multiplex PCR; TCRdb has only the in-frame clones, and not every one. The data show more than 8,500 clones, about 74% seen once. The entry originates in a study of neoadjuvant nivolumab and ipilimumab in lung cancer. This clonotype was sampled from an adult with non-small cell lung cancer. Some clones in this sample may be carry-over from other donors' samples. The sample consisted of tumor tissue, taken after neoadjuvant nivolumab, alone or with ipilimumab, at or shortly before surgery. The chain links TRBV15 to TRBJ2-7; 8 bases are shared with TRBD1. This chain's CDR3 is CATSRTGTYEQYF. CDR3 DNA: TGTGCCACCAGTAGGACAGGGACCTACGAGCAGTACTTC.